Following are 5 T cell receptor beta chains from one sample sequenced in a study of CD4 T cells in relation to SARS-CoV-2 and coronaviruses. TCRdb's copy holds only in-frame clones and misses some; the assay was immunoSEQ multiplex PCR. In the table there are tens of thousands of clones, 92% of which are singletons. The sequenced sample was naive CD4+ T cells from PBMCs. Described subset: naive CD4+ T cells isolated by negative enrichment. The receptors come from an adult with COVID-19.

The J gene is TRBJ2-3, the V gene TRBV11-3; no clear D. CDR3 length: 17 residues. With 5 bases removed from V and 0 bases from J, the gap between germline ends came to 18 bases. CDR1 is SGHNT, CDR2 YENEEA, per germline. The CDR3 DNA follows: TGTGCCAGCAGCGACCAAGGACGGAGAGCTAGCACAGATACGCAGTATTTT. It codes for CASSDQGRRASTDTQYF.

The chain recombines TRBV7-2 with TRBJ2-5, with TRBD2 matching 13 bases. From germline, CDR1 is SGHTA and CDR2 FQGNSA. J gave up 6 bases and V 5 bases, and 9 bases lay outside the gene matches. This CDR3 is 16 amino acids long. The CDR3 DNA reads TGTGCCAGCAGCCCCCGCGGGACTAGCGGGACTAAGACCCAGTACTTC. It codes for CASSPRGTSGTKTQYF.

The V call is TRBV30, the J call TRBJ2-7; D unclear. Trimming stripped 6 bases from V and 4 bases from J, with 16 bases between. The length of the CDR3 is 13 residues. Germline V lookup: CDR1 GTSNPN, CDR2 SVGIG (reference sequence). The CDR3 DNA is TGTGCCTGCGATTTCGGTGTTTATTACGAGCAGTACTTC. Translated: CACDFGVYYEQYF.

The J gene is TRBJ2-3, the V gene TRBV21-1; the table's TRBD1 call for D was not verified on the DNA. TRBV21-1 is deemed a pseudogene. This CDR3 is built from 16 residues. The CDR3 sequence is CASSLWDRGIADTQYF. The CDR3 nucleotides are TGTGCCAGCAGCCTGTGGGACAGGGGTATCGCGGATACGCAGTATTTT.

The rearrangement uses TRBV7-6 and TRBJ2-5, with 11 bases identical to TRBD2. V was clipped by 4 bases and J by 2 bases; unmatched bases: 9. The CDR3 length is 17 residues. Germline V gene lookup returns CDR1 SGHVS and CDR2 FNYEAQ. The CDR3 coding sequence is TGTGCCAGCAGCTCCGAAGGAGGGACTAGCGGACAAGAGACCCAGTACTTC. This sequence encodes CASSSEGGTSGQETQYF.